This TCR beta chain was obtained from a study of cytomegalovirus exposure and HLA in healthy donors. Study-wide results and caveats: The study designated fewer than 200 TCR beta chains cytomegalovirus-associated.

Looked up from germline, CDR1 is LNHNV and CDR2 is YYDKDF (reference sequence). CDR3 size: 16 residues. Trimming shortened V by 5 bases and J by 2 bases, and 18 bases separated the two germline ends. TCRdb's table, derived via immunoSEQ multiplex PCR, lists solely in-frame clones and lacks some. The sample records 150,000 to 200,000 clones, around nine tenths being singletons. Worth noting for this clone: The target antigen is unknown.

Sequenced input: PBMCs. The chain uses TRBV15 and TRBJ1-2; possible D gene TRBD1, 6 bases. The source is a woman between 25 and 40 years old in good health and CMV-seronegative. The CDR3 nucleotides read TGTGCCACCAGCCCCGCGATAGACAGGCCCAACTATGGCTACACCTTC. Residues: CATSPAIDRPNYGYTF.